This TCR beta chain originates from a study of CD8+ T cells in alopecia areata. Overall study context: Tofacitinib was taken orally by treated patients, and the dose was 5 to 10 mg twice daily. Study-wide results and caveats: Whereas mice showed it more clearly, TCR sharing across patients was murkier, possibly because of HLA.

In regard to this clone: Its antigen is unknown.

This CDR3 comprises 12 residues. V lost 1 base, J lost 6 bases, and 9 bases lay in between. The germline V gene has CDR1 SQVTM and CDR2 ANQGSEA. It was from alopecia areata patients that lesional scalp punch biopsies and peripheral blood were collected. RNA was isolated and reverse transcribed to cDNA, the sequencing template. Using immunoSEQ multiplex PCR, the repertoire was profiled, and TCRdb retains in-frame clones only, with some absent. This table has around 140,000 clones, more than 45% appearing once. Sequenced: CD4+ T cells sorted from blood. The V gene is TRBV29-1, the J gene TRBJ1-1; a weak D match, TRBD1 (5 bases). The receptor was isolated from a human donor with alopecia areata. The CDR3 bases are TGCAGCGTTGAAGGGACACAATCTGAAGCTTTCTTT. It codes for CSVEGTQSEAFF.